Sequencing of this T cell receptor (beta chain) was carried out in a study of molecular identifiers for immune sequencing clone quantification. Study-level points and caveats: Beyond 20 RNA copies, clones held over 97% of effector molecules, compared with under 1% in naive cells. Spiked Jurkat TCR RNA equivalent to one cell reportedly surfaced among about 1 million naive cells.

Turning to this clonotype: No antigen is known for it.

Between the trimmed V and J ends, which lost 3 bases and 4 bases, there was a span of 17 bases. The CDR3 is made up of 16 amino acids. Germline V gives CDR1 SGDLS, CDR2 YYNGEE. Both previously described methods and listed TCR primers were employed to make bulk TCR libraries. TCRdb ran MiXCR on the PCR reads and lists one entry per CDR3 protein. The sample lists about 640,000 distinct CDR3 sequences, about 20% occurring once. The CD8+CD4-CCR7+CD45RA+ phenotype defined the sorted naive CD8 T cells. This receptor was obtained from a human donor in good health. Some libraries in this study had Jurkat cell RNA spiked in. Sequencing was done on a sample of naive CD8+ T cells from blood, with Jurkat cell RNA spiked in. Noted subset: FACS-sorted CD8+CD4-CCR7+CD45RA+ naive T cells. The chain employs TRBV9 and TRBJ2-1, with D tentatively TRBD2 (5 bases). The CDR3 spells CASSGSPSWIYNEQFF. The CDR3 DNA reads as TGTGCCAGCAGCGGGAGTCCTAGCTGGATTTACAATGAGCAGTTCTTC. Together with reference TRBV9 and TRBJ2-1, the CDR3 gives the full variable domain: DSGVTQTPKHLITATGQRVTLRCSPRSGDLSVYWYQQSLDQGLQFLIQYYNGEERAKGNILERFSAQQFPDLHSELNLSSLELGDSALYFCASSGSPSWIYNEQFFGPGTRLTVL.